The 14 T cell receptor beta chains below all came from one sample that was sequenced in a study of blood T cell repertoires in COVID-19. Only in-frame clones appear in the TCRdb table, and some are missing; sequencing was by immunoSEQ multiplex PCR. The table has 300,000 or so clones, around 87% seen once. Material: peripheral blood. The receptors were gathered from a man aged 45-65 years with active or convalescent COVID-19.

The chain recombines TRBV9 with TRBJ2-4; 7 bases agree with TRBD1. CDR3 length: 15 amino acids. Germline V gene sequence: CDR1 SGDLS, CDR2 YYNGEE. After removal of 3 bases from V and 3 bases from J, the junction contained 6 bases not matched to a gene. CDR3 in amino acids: CASSEGGDDKNIQYF. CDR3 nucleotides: TGTGCCAGCAGCGAAGGGGGCGATGACAAAAACATTCAGTACTTC. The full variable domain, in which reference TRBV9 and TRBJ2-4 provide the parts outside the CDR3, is DSGVTQTPKHLITATGQRVTLRCSPRSGDLSVYWYQQSLDQGLQFLIQYYNGEERAKGNILERFSAQQFPDLHSELNLSSLELGDSALYFCASSEGGDDKNIQYFGAGTRLSVL.

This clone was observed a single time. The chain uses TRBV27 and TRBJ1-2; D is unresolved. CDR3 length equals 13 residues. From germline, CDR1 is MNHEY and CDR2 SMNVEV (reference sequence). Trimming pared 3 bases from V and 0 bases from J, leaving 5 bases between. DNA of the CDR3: TGTGCCAGCAGTTTGCGCCCTAACTATGGCTACACCTTC. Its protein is CASSLRPNYGYTF.

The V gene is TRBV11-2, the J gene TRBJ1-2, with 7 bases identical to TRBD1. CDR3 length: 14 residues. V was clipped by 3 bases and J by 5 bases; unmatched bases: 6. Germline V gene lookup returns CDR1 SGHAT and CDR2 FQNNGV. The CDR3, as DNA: TGTGCCAGCAGCTTTTCCGGGACAGCATATGGCTACACCTTC. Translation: CASSFSGTAYGYTF.

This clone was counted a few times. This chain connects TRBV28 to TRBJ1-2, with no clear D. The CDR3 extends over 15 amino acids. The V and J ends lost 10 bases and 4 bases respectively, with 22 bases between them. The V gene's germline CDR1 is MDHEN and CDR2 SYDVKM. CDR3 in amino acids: CATIDTTPPFYGYTF. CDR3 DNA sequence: TGTGCCACGATAGACACAACCCCTCCGTTCTATGGCTACACCTTC.

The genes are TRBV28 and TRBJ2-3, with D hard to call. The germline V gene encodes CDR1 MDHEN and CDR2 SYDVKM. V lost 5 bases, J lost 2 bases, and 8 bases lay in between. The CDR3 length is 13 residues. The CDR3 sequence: CASSPYNTDTQYF. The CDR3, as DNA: TGTGCCAGCAGTCCCTATAACACAGATACGCAGTATTTT.

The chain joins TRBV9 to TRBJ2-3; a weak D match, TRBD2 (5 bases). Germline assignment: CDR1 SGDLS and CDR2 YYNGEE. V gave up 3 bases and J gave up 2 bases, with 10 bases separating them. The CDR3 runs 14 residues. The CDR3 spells CASSASGLTDTQYF. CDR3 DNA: TGTGCCAGCAGCGCATCCGGACTCACAGATACGCAGTATTTT.

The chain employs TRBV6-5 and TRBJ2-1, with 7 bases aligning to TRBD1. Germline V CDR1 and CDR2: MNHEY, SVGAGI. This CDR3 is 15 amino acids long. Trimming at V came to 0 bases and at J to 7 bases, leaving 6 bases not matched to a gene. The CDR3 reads CASSYSTGPWNEQFF. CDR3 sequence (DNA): TGTGCCAGCAGTTACTCGACAGGGCCATGGAATGAGCAGTTCTTC.

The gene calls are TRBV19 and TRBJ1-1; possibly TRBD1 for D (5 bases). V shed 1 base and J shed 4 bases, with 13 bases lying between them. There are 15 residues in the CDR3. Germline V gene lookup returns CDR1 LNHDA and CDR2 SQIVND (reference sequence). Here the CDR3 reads CASSIGQGWVTEAFF. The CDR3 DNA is TGTGCCAGTAGTATAGGTCAGGGTTGGGTCACTGAAGCTTTCTTT.

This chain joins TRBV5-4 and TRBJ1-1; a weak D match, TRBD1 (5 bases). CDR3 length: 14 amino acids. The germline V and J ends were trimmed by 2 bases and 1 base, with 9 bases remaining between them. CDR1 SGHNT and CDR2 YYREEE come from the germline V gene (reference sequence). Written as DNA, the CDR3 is TGTGCCAGCAGCTTCGGACAAGCGAACACTGAAGCTTTCTTT. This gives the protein CASSFGQANTEAFF.

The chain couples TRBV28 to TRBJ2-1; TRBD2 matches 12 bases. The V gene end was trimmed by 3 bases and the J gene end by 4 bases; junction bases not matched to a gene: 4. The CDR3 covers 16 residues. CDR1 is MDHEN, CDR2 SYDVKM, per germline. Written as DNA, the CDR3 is TGTGCCAGCAGTTTCGCTAGCGGGAGGGGGTACAATGAGCAGTTCTTC. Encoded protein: CASSFASGRGYNEQFF.

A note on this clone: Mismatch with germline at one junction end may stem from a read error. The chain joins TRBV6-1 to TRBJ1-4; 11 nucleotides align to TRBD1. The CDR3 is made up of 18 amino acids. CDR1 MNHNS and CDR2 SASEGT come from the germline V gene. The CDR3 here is CASSKAPGQGVTNEKLFF. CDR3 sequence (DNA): TGTGCCAGCAGTAAAGCCCCGGGACAGGGGGTGACTAATGAAAAACTGTTTTTT.

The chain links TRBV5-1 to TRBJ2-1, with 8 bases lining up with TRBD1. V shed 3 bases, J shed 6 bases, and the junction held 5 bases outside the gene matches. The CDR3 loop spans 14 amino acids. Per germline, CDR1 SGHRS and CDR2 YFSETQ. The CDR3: CASSSGTGSNEQFF. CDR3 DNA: TGCGCCAGCAGCTCCGGGACAGGCAGCAATGAGCAGTTCTTC.

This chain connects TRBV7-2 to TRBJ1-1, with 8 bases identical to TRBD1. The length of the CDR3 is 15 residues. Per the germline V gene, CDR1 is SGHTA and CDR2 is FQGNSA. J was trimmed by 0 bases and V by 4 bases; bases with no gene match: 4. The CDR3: CASSSSGGMNTEAFF. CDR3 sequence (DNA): TGTGCCAGCAGCTCATCAGGGGGCATGAACACTGAAGCTTTCTTT. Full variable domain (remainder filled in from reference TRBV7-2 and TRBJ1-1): GAGVSQSPSNKVTEKGKDVELRCDPISGHTALYWYRQSLGQGLEFLIYFQGNSAPDKSGLPSDRFSAERTGGSVSTLTIQRTQQEDSAVYLCASSSSGGMNTEAFFGQGTRLTVV.

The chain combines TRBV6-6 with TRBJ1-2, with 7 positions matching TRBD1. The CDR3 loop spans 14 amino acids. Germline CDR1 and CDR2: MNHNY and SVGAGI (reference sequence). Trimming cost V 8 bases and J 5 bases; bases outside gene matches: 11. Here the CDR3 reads CASVTTDRLYGYTF. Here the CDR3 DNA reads TGTGCCAGCGTAACCACGGACAGGCTTTATGGCTACACCTTC.